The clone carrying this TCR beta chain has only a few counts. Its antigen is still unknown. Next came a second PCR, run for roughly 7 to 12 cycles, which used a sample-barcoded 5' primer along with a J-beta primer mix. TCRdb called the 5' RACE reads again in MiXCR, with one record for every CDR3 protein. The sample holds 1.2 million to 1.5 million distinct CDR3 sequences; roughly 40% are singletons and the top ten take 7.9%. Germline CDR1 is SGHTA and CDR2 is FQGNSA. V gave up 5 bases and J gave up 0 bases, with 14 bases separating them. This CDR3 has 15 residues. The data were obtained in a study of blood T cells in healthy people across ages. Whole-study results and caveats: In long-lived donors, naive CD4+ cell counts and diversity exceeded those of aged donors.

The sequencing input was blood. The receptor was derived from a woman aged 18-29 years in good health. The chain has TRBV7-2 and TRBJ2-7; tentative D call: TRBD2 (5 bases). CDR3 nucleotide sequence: TGTGCCAGCAGCCTCACCCAACTAGTCTCCTACGAGCAGTACTTC. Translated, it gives CASSLTQLVSYEQYF.